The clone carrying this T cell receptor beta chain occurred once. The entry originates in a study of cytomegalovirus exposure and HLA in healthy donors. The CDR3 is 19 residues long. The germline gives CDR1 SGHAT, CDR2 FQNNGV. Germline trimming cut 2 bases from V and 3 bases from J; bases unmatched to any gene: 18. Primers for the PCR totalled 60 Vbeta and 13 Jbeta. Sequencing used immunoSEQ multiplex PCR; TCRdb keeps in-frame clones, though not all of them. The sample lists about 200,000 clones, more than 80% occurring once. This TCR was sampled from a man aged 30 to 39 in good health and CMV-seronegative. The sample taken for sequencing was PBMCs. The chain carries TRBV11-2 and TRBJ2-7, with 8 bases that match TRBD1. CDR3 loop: CASSLYASFTGGLFYEQYF. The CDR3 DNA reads TGTGCCAGCAGCTTATATGCCTCTTTCACAGGGGGGCTATTCTACGAGCAGTACTTC.